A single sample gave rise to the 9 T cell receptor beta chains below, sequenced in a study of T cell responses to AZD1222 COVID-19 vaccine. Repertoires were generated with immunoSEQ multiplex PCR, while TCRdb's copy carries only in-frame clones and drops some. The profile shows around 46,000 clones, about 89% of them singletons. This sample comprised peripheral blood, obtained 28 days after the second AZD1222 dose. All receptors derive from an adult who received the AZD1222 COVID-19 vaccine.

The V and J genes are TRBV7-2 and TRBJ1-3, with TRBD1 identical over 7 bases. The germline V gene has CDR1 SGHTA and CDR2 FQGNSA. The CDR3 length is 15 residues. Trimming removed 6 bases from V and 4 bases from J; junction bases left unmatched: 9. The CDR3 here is CASSDRVGAGNTIYF. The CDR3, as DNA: TGTGCCAGCAGTGACAGGGTAGGCGCGGGAAACACCATATATTTT.

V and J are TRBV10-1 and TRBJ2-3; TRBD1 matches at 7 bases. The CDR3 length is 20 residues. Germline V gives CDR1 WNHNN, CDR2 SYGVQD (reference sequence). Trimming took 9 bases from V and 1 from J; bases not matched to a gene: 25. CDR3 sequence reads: CASDAWTIPLQGPCTDTQYF. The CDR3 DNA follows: TGCGCCAGTGATGCTTGGACGATCCCATTACAGGGGCCCTGCACAGATACGCAGTATTTT.

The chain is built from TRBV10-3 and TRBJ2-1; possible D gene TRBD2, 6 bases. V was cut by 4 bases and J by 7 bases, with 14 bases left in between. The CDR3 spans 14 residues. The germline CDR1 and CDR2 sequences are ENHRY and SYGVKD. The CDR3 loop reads CAISGTGEINEQFF. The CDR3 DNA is TGTGCCATCAGTGGGACGGGAGAAATAAATGAGCAGTTCTTC.

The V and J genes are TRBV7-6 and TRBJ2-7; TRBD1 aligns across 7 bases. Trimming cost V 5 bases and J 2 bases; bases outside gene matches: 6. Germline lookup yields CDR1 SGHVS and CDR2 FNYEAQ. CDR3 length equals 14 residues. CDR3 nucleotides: TGTGCCAGCAGCCCGGGGCAGGGGGCCTACGAGCAGTACTTC. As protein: CASSPGQGAYEQYF. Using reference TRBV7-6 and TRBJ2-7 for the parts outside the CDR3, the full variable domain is GAGVSQSPRYKVTKRGQDVALRCDPISGHVSLYWYRQALGQGPEFLTYFNYEAQQDKSGLPNDRFSAERPEGSISTLTIQRTEQRDSAMYRCASSPGQGAYEQYFGPGTRLTVT.

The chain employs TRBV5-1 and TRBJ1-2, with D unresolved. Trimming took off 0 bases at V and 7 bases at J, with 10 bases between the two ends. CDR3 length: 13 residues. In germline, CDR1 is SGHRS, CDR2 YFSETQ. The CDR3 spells CASSLVGKGGYTF. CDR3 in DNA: TGCGCCAGCAGCTTGGTGGGGAAGGGTGGCTACACCTTC.

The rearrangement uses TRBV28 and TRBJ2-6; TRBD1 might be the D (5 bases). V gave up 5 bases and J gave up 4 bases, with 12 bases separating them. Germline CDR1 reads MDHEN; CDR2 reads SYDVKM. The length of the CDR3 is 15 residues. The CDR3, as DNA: TGTGCCAGCAGTGGGGCCTTCCTCGGGGCCAACGTCCTGACTTTC. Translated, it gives CASSGAFLGANVLTF.

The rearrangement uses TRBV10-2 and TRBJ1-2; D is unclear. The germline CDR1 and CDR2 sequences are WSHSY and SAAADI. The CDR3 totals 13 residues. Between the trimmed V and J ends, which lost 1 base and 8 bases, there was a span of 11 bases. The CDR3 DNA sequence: TGCGCCAGCAGTGAGTTCAAGGTCGTGGGCTACACCTTC. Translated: CASSEFKVVGYTF.

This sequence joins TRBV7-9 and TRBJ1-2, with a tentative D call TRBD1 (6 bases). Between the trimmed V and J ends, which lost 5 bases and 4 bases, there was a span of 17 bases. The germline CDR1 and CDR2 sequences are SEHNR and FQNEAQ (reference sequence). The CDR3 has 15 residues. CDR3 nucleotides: TGTGCCAGCAGCCTAGTACAGGGAGCGCGCTATGGCTACACCTTC. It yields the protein CASSLVQGARYGYTF.

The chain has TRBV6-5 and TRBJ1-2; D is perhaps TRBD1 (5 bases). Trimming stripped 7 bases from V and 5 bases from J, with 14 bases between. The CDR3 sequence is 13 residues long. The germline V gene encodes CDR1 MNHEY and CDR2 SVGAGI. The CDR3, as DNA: TGTGCCAGCACCTACCGCGGGACGTATGGCTACACCTTC. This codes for CASTYRGTYGYTF.